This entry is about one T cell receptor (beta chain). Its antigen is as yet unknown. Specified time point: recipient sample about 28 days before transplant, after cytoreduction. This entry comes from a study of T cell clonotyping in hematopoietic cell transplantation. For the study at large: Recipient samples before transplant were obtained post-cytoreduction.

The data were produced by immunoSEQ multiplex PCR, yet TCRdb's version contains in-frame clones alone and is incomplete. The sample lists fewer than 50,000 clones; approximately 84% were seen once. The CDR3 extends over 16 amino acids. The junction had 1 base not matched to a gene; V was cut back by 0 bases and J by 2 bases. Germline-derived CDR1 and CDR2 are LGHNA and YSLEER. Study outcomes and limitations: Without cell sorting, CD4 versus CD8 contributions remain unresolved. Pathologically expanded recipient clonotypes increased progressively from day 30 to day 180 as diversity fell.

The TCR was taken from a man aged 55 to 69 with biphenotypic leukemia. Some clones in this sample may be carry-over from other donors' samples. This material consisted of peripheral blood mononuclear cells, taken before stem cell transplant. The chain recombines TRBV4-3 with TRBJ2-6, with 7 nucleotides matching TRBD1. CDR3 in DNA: TGCGCCAGCAGCCAAGATAGGGGGCCTGGGGCCAACGTCCTGACTTTC. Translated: CASSQDRGPGANVLTF.